This T cell receptor (beta chain) was sequenced in a study of post-analysis software for immune sequencing data. Libraries were made from TCR beta cDNA, and they carried unique molecular identifiers. Yield was 500,000 or so cDNA molecules from roughly 0.93 to 9.6 million T cells. TCRdb re-analysed the PCR reads in MiXCR, keeping a single row per CDR3 protein. The sample consists of 350,000 to 450,000 distinct CDR3 sequences, around a third of them appearing once. This clonotype came up a few times. The antigen remains unidentified. Trimming left V 5 bases short and J 5 bases short, with 16 bases between. This CDR3 spans 13 amino acids. The germline V gene encodes CDR1 SQVTM and CDR2 ANQGSEA. Study-wide results and caveats: Higher frequency in patients than in controls was seen for five TRBV segments, with TRBV5-6, TRBV5-1 and TRBV20-1 among them.

The sample consisted of blood. The clonotype was recovered from a girl between 10 and 17 years old with multiple sclerosis. The chain is built from TRBV29-1 and TRBJ2-7; D unresolved. The CDR3 reads CSVSREGWHEQYF. Here the CDR3 DNA reads TGCAGCGTTTCCCGAGAAGGATGGCACGAGCAGTACTTC.